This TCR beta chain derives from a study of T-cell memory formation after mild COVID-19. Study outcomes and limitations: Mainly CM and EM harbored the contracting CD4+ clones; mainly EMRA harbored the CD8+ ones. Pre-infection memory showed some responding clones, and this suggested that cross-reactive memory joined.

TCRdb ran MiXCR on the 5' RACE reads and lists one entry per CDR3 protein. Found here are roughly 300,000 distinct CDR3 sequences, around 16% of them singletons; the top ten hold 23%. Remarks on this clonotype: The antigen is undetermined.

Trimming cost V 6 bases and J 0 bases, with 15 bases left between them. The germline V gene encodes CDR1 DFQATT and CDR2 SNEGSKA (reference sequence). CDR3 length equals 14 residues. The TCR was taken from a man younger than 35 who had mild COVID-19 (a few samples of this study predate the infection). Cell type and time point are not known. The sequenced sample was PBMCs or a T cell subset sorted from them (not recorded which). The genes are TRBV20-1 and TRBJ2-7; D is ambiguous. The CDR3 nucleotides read TGCAGTGCCCTGGACCGACGGAACTCCTACGAGCAGTACGTC. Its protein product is CSALDRRNSYEQYV.